Below, 8 T cell receptor beta chains from the same sample are listed, as sequenced in a study of metastatic and nonmetastatic thyroid tumors. Until they underwent thyroid surgery, no patient had received any treatment. With MiXCR, TCRdb reprocessed the PCR reads. The data hold tens of thousands of clones, with about 10% observed a single time. The sequenced sample consisted of blood. All receptors come from a female donor with papillary thyroid cancer or a benign thyroid nodule (not recorded which). Some clones in this sample may be carry-over from other donors' samples.

This clone was observed at least ten times. The V and J genes are TRBV24-1 and TRBJ2-1; TRBD1 matches 7 bases. The CDR3 consists of 15 residues. CDR1 KGHDR and CDR2 SFDVKD come from the germline V gene. V shed 0 bases and J 3 bases; nucleotides not matched to a gene: 1. The CDR3, as DNA: TGTGCCACCAGTGATTTGTCAGGGGGCTACAATGAGCAGTTCTTC. Encoded protein: CATSDLSGGYNEQFF.

This clone was seen at least ten times. The same CDR3 can be traced to other DNA sequences in this sample. J is TRBJ2-1 and V is TRBV7-8; the D gene could be TRBD1 or TRBD2 (5 bases each). CDR1 is SGHVS and CDR2 is FQNEAQ in the germline V gene. Trimming removed 1 base at V and 7 bases at J, with 20 bases between. The CDR3 runs 17 residues. CDR3 amino acids: CASSLGVPGTKGNEQFF. The CDR3 nucleotides are TGTGCCAGCAGCTTAGGGGTACCCGGGACGAAGGGGAATGAGCAGTTCTTC.

About this clone: This may arise from a read error, as a much more abundant clone is one base away. This chain joins TRBV28 and TRBJ2-3; D is unclear. This CDR3 has 11 residues. Germline CDR1 MDHEN, CDR2 SYDVKM. V was shortened by 8 bases and J by 7 bases, with 10 bases between the two germline ends. CDR3 sequence reads: CASLMGNTQYF. The CDR3 DNA reads TGTGCCAGCCTCATGGGTAATACGCAGTATTTT.

The chain couples TRBV3-1 to TRBJ1-4; the D is unclear. Germline loops: CDR1 LGHDT, CDR2 YNNKEL (reference sequence). There are 14 residues in the CDR3. V was trimmed by 1 base and J by 8 bases, leaving 11 bases between them. The CDR3 bases are TGTGCCAGCAGCCAAGGTTGGCCAGGAGAAAAACTGTTTTTT. Translating it yields CASSQGWPGEKLFF.

The genes are TRBV12-3 or TRBV12-4 and TRBJ2-2; possible D gene TRBD2, 5 bases. The CDR3 spans 15 residues. Trimming took off 9 bases at V and 5 bases at J, with 19 bases between the two ends. The CDR3 nucleotides read TGTGCCAGTAGCGCCTTGGCAGTCCATACCGGGGAGCTGTTTTTT. As protein: CASSALAVHTGELFF.

The sample holds many counts of this clone. The J gene is TRBJ2-3, the V gene TRBV28, with D possibly being TRBD2 (5 bases). The CDR3 runs to 15 residues. Germline V gene lookup returns CDR1 MDHEN and CDR2 SYDVKM. The ends were cut back, 6 bases at V and 2 bases at J, with 15 bases in the middle. CDR3 region: CASSPDYLNTDTQYF. Here the CDR3 DNA reads TGTGCCAGCAGCCCTGACTACCTTAACACAGATACGCAGTATTTT.

The sample holds many counts of this clone. The J gene is TRBJ2-7, the V gene TRBV30; TRBD1 or TRBD2 may be the D gene (5 bases each). CDR3 length: 12 amino acids. The V gene lost 7 bases and the J gene lost 5 bases, with 15 bases spanning the gap. Germline V gives CDR1 GTSNPN, CDR2 SVGIG (reference sequence). In DNA, the CDR3 is TGTGCCTACTCTGGGGGTTACCACGAGCAGTACTTC. Residues: CAYSGGYHEQYF. Variable domain in full (rest from reference TRBV30 and TRBJ2-7): SQTIHQWPATLVQPVGSPLSLECTVEGTSNPNLYWYRQAAGRGLQLLFYSVGIGQISSEVPQNLSASRPQDRQFILSSKKLLLSDSGFYLCAYSGGYHEQYFGPGTRLTVT.

This clone was observed many times. The V call is TRBV29-1, the J call TRBJ2-7; D may match TRBD1 or TRBD2 (6 bases each). Germline-derived CDR1 and CDR2 are SQVTM and ANQGSEA. The CDR3 is 13 residues long. The ends were cut back, 4 bases at V and 0 bases at J, with 10 bases in the middle. In DNA, the CDR3 is TGCAGCGTTGCGGGGGCTAGCTCCTACGAGCAGTACTTC. Amino acids: CSVAGASSYEQYF.